This passage covers 5 T cell receptor beta chains from one sample sequenced in a study of T cells after yellow fever vaccination. One entry per CDR3 protein results from TCRdb running MiXCR on the 5' RACE reads. This table has about 320,000 distinct CDR3 sequences, 3.5% to 4.5% appearing once. The material sequenced was PBMCs, taken 15 days after the yellow fever booster vaccination. These receptors came from a man in his late teens or twenties who received the YFV17D yellow fever vaccine.

This clonotype was recorded many times. The gene calls are TRBV12-3 or TRBV12-4 and TRBJ1-1; D unresolved. This CDR3 spans 14 amino acids. V gave up 2 bases and J gave up 0 bases, with 7 bases separating them. The CDR3 loop is CASSLTYLNTEAFF. The CDR3 DNA is TGTGCCAGCAGTTTAACATACTTGAACACTGAAGCTTTCTTT.

The chain uses TRBV18 and TRBJ1-5; the match to TRBD1 covers 9 bases. V trimming: 5 bases; J trimming: 7 bases; junction bases outside the gene matches: 6. This CDR3 has 14 residues. CDR1 is KGHSH, CDR2 LQKENI, per germline. CDR3 sequence: CASSRTGDGQPQHF. The CDR3 DNA follows: TGTGCCAGCTCAAGGACAGGGGATGGGCAGCCCCAGCATTTT. The full variable domain, in which reference TRBV18 and TRBJ1-5 provide the parts outside the CDR3, is NAGVMQNPRHLVRRRGQEARLRCSPMKGHSHVYWYRQLPEEGLKFMVYLQKENIIDESGMPKERFSAEFPKEGPSILRIQQVVRGDSAAYFCASSRTGDGQPQHFGDGTRLSIL.

The chain has TRBV7-3 and TRBJ2-7; D is unresolved. This CDR3 contains 13 residues. The germline CDR1 and CDR2 sequences are SGHTA and FQGTGA. The V gene lost 5 bases and the J gene lost 0 bases, with 8 bases spanning the gap. In DNA form, the CDR3 reads TGTGCCAGCAGCCCTTATAACTCCTACGAGCAGTACTTC. Protein sequence: CASSPYNSYEQYF.

This clonotype came up many times. V gene TRBV10-3 combines with J gene TRBJ2-3; perhaps D is TRBD1 or TRBD2 (5 bases each). The CDR3 loop spans 14 amino acids. The V end lost 2 bases, the J end lost 5 bases, and 11 bases lay between the germline ends. Germline V lookup: CDR1 ENHRY, CDR2 SYGVKD. The CDR3 DNA is TGTGCCATCAGTGAGGGGGCGAGCGGAGATACGCAGTATTTT. Its protein product is CAISEGASGDTQYF.

This clonotype was observed a few times. The gene calls are TRBV12-3 or TRBV12-4 and TRBJ2-5; 14 positions agree with TRBD2. The CDR3 is 15 residues long. After removal of 7 bases from V and 4 bases from J, the junction contained 5 bases not matched to a gene. For the CDR3, the DNA is TGTGCCAGCACCCGCGGACTAGCGGGGGGAGAGACCCAGTACTTC. Encoded protein: CASTRGLAGGETQYF.